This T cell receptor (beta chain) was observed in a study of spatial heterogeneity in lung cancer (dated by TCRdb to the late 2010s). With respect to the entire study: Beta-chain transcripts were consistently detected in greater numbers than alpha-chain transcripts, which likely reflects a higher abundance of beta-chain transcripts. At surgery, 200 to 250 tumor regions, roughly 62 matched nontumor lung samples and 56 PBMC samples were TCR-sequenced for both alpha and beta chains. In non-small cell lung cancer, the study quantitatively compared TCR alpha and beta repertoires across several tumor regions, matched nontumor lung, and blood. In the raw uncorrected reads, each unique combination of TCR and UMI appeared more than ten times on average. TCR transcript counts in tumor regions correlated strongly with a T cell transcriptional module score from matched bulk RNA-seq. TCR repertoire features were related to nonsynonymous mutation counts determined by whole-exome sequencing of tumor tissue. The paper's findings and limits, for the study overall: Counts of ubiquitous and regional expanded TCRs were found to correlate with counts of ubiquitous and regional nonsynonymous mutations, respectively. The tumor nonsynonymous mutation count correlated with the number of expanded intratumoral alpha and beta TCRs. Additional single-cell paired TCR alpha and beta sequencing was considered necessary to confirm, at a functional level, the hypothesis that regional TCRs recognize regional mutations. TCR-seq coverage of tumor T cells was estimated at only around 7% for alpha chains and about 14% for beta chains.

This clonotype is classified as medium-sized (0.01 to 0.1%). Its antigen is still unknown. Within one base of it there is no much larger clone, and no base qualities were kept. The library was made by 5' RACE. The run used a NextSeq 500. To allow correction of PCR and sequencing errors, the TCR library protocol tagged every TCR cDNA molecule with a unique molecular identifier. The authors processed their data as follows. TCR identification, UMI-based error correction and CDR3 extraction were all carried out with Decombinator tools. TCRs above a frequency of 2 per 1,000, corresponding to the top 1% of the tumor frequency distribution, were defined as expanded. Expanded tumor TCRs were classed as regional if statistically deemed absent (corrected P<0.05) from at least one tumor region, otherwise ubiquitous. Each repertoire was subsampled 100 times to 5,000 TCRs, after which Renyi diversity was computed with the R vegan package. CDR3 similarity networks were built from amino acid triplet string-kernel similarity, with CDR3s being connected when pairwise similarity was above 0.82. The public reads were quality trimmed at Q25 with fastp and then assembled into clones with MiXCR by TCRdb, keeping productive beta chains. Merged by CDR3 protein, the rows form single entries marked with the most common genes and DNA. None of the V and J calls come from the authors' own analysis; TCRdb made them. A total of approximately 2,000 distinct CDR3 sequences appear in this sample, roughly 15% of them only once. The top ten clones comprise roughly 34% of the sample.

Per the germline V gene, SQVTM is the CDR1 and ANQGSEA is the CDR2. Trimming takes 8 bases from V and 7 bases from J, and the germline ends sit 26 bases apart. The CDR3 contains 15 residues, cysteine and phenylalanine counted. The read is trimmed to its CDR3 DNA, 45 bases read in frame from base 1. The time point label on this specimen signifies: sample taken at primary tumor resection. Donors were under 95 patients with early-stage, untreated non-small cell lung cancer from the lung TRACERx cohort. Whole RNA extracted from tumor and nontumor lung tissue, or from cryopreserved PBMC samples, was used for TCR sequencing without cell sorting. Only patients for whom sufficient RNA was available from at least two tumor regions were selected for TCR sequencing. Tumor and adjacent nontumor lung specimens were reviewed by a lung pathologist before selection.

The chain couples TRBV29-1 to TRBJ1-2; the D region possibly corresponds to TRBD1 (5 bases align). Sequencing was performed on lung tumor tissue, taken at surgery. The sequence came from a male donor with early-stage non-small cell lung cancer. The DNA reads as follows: TGCAGCTCTGGGGACGGATCACCCTTATCAGGTGGCTACACCTTC. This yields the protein CSSGDGSPLSGGYTF.